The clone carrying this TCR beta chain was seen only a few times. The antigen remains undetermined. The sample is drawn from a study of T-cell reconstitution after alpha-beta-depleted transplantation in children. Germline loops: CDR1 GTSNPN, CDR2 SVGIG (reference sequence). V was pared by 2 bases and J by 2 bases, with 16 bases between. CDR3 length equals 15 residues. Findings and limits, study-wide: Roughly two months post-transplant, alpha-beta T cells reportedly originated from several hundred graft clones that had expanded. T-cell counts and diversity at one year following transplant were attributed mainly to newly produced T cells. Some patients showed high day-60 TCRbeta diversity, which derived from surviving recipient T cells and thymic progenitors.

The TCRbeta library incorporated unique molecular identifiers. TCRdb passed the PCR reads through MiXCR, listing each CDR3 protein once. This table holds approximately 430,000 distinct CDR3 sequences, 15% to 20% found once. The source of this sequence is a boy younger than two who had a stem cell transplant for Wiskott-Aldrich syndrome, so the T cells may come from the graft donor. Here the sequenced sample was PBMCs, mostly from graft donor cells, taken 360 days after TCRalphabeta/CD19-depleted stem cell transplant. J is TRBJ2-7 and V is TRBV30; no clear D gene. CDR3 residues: CAWSPSPTGPYEQYF. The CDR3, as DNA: TGTGCCTGGAGTCCTTCCCCGACTGGGCCCTACGAGCAGTACTTC.